This TCR beta chain was recorded in a study of OX40 agonist ivuxolimab in advanced cancers. Overall study results and limits: Relative to CD4+, CD8+ T cells held more expanded clones on average.

The V and J ends lost 7 bases and 0 bases respectively, with 13 bases between them. The CDR3 totals 14 residues. The germline V gene encodes CDR1 SGHRS and CDR2 YFSETQ. Profiling relied on immunoSEQ multiplex PCR, and the TCRdb table lists in-frame clones only, not all of them. The profile shows tens of thousands of clones, 82% of them singletons. Of note for this clone: Antigen: not known.

The chain combines TRBV5-1 with TRBJ1-2, with D perhaps matching TRBD1 (5 bases). The receptor was isolated from an adult with an advanced solid tumor such as melanoma, head and neck, liver or kidney cancer. The starting material was CD4+ or CD8+ T cells sorted from blood, obtained in a trial of the OX40 agonist ivuxolimab. For the CDR3, the DNA is TGCGCCAGCGGACGGGGGGAACCTAACTATGGCTACACCTTC. This codes for CASGRGEPNYGYTF.